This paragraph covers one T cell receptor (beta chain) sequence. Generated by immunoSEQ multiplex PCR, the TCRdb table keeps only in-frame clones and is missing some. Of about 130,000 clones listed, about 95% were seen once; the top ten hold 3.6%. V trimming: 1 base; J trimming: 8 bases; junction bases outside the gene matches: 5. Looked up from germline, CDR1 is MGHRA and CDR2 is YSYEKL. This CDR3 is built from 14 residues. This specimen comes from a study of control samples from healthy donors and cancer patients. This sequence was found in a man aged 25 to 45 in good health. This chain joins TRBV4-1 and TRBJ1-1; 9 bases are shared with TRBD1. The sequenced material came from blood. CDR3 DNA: TGCGCCAGCAGCCAAGGAGAACAGGGGGCGGAAGCTTTCTTT. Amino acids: CASSQGEQGAEAFF.